This TCR beta chain was documented in a study of blood T cell repertoires in COVID-19. In the study overall: Sites across the United States, Italy and Spain contributed samples from acute and convalescent COVID-19.

The study drew participants aged about 18 to 89 years from roughly 25 US areas. Sequenced by immunoSEQ multiplex PCR; TCRdb stores in-frame clones only, minus some. The profile shows about 220,000 clones, around 88% of them singletons. CDR1 and CDR2 (germline): LGHDT, YNNKEL (reference sequence). CDR3 size: 15 residues. V lost 4 bases, J lost 3 bases, and 5 bases stayed unmatched. This chain connects TRBV3-1 (or the pseudogene TRBV3-2) to TRBJ2-7; 11 bases align to TRBD2. Material for sequencing was PBMCs or T cells enriched from blood (not recorded which). This clonotype originated in a woman in her forties or fifties with acute COVID-19. For the CDR3, the DNA is TGTGCCAGCAGCCCACTAGCGGGAGATCTCTACGAGCAGTACTTC. It encodes CASSPLAGDLYEQYF.